This entry describes one T cell receptor (beta chain). Its recognized antigen is unknown. Qualities for individual bases were not recorded, and no much larger clone is one base off. TCRbeta CDR3 regions were amplified from genomic DNA by means of the immunoSEQ Assay, a bias-controlled multiplex PCR. The paper's data handling went like this. Nucleated cell counts per sample were estimated from amplification of reference gene primers within the assay. To quantify the absolute abundance of each unique TCRbeta CDR3 rearrangement, sequence reads were collapsed and filtered. For each sample, productive Simpson clonality was calculated as the square root of Simpson's diversity index across productive rearrangements. The immuneACCESS repertoire file appears here via TCRdb, limited to in-frame rearrangements. These files lack a portion of the clones; in checked studies, under half of the deficit traces to unresolved V genes, and the cause of the others is not known. V and J calls and clone size are given by that table; D and trimming were obtained from the DNA. The sample includes under 80,000 clones, with roughly 80% observed a single time. Approximately 5% of the sample comes from the top ten.

The data were obtained in a study of blood T cell repertoires in COVID-19 (dated by TCRdb to the early 2020s). With respect to the entire study: Samples covering the acute and convalescent phases of COVID-19 were provided by collaborators in the United States, Italy and Spain. The prospective study material was composed of cDNA or gDNA derived from T cells, B-cell-depleted T cells, or PBMCs. The samples were drawn from two sources: the first 160 participants of the ongoing ImmuneRACE study, and over 950 subjects contributed by 6 global collaborators. The dataset comprised deeply sampled blood TCRbeta repertoires from subjects exposed to, actively infected with, or recovered from COVID-19. The repertoires were released in a freely available public database intended as a resource for research on the immune response to SARS-CoV-2. Nearly every sample came with metadata listing a de-identified subject ID, COVID-19 status, age in years and sex. Where available, HLA class I and class II types were taken from metadata supplied by the sample provider and were not determined by assay-based typing. Broad study findings and their caveats: The quantity of clinical and demographic metadata differed by source and by participant and was supplied without curation.

V ends up 3 bases short and J 3 bases short, with an unmatched junction base count of 14. The CDR3 sequence holds 18 residues, the cysteine and phenylalanine included. Kept here is only the CDR3 DNA, which spans 54 bases and is read in frame from base 1. Based on the germline V gene, the CDR1 and CDR2 sequences are SGHAT and FQNNGV. The collaborating institutions used their own protocols to collect whole blood in K2EDTA tubes. For TCRbeta analysis, collaborators shipped samples in one of three forms: frozen whole blood, isolated PBMCs, or DNA extracted from either of those sample types. This TCR was recovered from an elderly woman with active or convalescent COVID-19. The chain was built from TRBV11-2 and TRBJ1-1, with TRBD1 matching 9 junction bases. Sequencing used peripheral blood. The DNA sequence reads TGTGCCAGCAGCTTCCCGGGACAGGGCGCACGACGACACACTGAAGCTTTCTTT. Translated, it gives CASSFPGQGARRHTEAFF.